The sequence of this T cell receptor beta chain was determined in a study of blood T cell repertoires in COVID-19 (dated by TCRdb to about 2020). Regarding the complete study: The collaborator samples originated in the United States, Italy and Spain and spanned the acute and convalescent phases of COVID-19. The material from the prospective study consisted of cDNA or gDNA derived from T cells, B-cell-depleted T cells, or PBMCs. Deeply sampled blood TCRbeta repertoires from subjects exposed to, actively infected with, or recovered from COVID-19 were included in the dataset. The repertoires were made available in a free public database intended to serve as a resource for research on the immune response to SARS-CoV-2. Samples were obtained from the ongoing ImmuneRACE study (first 160 participants) and from some 1,300 subjects provided by 6 global collaborators. A de-identified subject ID, COVID-19 status, age in years and sex were almost always included in the sample metadata. Where available, HLA class I and class II types were taken from metadata supplied by the sample provider and were not determined by assay-based typing.

Notes on this clone: Its target antigen remains unknown. Base qualities are not recorded, but no much larger clone differs from it by a single base.

Participants in the prospective study were enrolled through a virtual design, were aged roughly 18 to 100 years, and lived in approximately 25 United States geographic areas. To assign participants to cohorts, the prospective study relied on clinical history that participants themselves reported in a screening survey and a study questionnaire. For ImmuneRACE Cohort 3, a participant was defined as recovered based on two consecutive negative NP/OP PCR tests, clearance by a healthcare professional, or resolution of symptoms. In the prospective study, mobile phlebotomists collected whole blood, serum and a nasopharyngeal or oropharyngeal swab from each participant. Additional blood draws and questionnaires over an approximately two-month period could optionally be provided by prospective study participants. Before DNA extraction, blood samples from the prospective study were shipped at room temperature or frozen.

TCRbeta CDR3 regions were amplified from genomic DNA using the immunoSEQ Assay, a bias-controlled multiplex PCR. As for the original processing: Nucleated cell counts per sample were estimated from amplification of reference gene primers within the assay. To quantify the absolute abundance of each unique TCRbeta CDR3 rearrangement, sequence reads were collapsed and filtered. For each sample, productive Simpson clonality was calculated as the square root of Simpson's diversity index over productive rearrangements. The source is immuneACCESS, and TCRdb retained only in-frame sequences with V and J called. Part of the clones is not carried over; for the studies checked, unresolved V genes explain less than half of this, and the remainder is unexplained. V and J calls and clone size come straight from that table; D and trimming were deduced from the DNA. This sample gives approximately 180,000 clones in total; around 83% of them show up just once. The ten top clones hold roughly 6% of the sample.

The germline V gene supplies CDR1 MDHEN and CDR2 SYDVKM. V loses 2 bases, J loses 2 bases, and the germline ends lie 10 bases apart. CDR3 length: 15 amino acids, cysteine to phenylalanine. The only DNA kept is the CDR3, 45 bases in frame from the first base. Broad study findings and their caveats: The quantity of clinical and demographic metadata differed by source and by participant and was supplied without curation.

The specimen was PBMCs or T cells enriched from blood (not recorded which). The rearrangement joined TRBV28 to TRBJ1-5; 6 matching bases give a weak D call of TRBD1. This TCR was sampled from a man aged 40-55 years who had recovered from COVID-19. The sequenced DNA is TGTGCCAGCAGTTTACGCAGGGGAGGCAATCAGCCCCAGCATTTT. Translated, it reads CASSLRRGGNQPQHF.